The 2 T cell receptor beta chains listed next were all sequenced from one sample in a study of lymphopenia after photon versus proton radiotherapy. The method was immunoSEQ multiplex PCR; TCRdb's version includes in-frame clones alone and lacks a portion of them. The table records 150,000 or so clones, 80% to 90% of them present only once. This specimen was peripheral blood, taken from a patient treated with photon-based radiotherapy. These receptors were taken from a man aged 50 or older with gastric cancer.

This clone has just a few counts. The chain joins TRBV18 to TRBJ2-1; 8 bases map to TRBD2. V shed 3 bases and J 14 bases; nucleotides not matched to a gene: 6. This CDR3 is built from 12 residues. The V gene's germline CDR1 is KGHSH and CDR2 LQKENI. The CDR3 nucleotides read TGTGCCAGCTCACCCCCCGGGACTAGGGAGTTCTTC. Translating gives CASSPPGTREFF.

This chain connects TRBV5-4 to TRBJ2-7, with 10 bases identical to TRBD2. This CDR3 is 15 amino acids long. Germline lookup yields CDR1 SGHNT and CDR2 YYREEE (reference sequence). V was pared by 3 bases and J by 0 bases, with 3 bases of the junction left unmatched. The CDR3 region is CASSSGTSVSYEQYF. CDR3 nucleotide sequence: TGTGCCAGCAGCTCCGGGACTAGCGTCTCCTACGAGCAGTACTTC.